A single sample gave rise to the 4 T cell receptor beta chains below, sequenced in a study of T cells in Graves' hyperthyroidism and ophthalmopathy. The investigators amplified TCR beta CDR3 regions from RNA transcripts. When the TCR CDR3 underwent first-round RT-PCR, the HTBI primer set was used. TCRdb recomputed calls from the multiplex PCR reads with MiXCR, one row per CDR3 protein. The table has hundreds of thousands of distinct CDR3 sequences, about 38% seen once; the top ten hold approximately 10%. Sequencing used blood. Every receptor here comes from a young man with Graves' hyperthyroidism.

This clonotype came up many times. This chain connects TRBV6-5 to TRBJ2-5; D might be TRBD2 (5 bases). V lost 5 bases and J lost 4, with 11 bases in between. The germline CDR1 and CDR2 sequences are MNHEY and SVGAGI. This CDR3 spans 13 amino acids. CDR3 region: CASSTGIGETQYF. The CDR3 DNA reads TGTGCCAGCAGTACGGGAATTGGAGAGACCCAGTACTTC.

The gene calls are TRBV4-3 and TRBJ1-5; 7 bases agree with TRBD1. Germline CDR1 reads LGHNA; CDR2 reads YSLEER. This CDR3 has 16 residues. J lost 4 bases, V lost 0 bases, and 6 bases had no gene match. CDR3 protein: CASSQEEGAWNQPQHF. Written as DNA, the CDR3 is TGCGCCAGCAGCCAAGAGGAGGGGGCTTGGAATCAGCCCCAGCATTTT.

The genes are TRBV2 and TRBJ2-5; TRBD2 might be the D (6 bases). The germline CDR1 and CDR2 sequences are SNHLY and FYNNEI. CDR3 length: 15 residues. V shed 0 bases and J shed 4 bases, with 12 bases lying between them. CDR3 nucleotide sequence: TGTGCCAGCAGTGAAGCGGGGGGACTCCGAGAGACCCAGTACTTC. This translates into CASSEAGGLRETQYF.

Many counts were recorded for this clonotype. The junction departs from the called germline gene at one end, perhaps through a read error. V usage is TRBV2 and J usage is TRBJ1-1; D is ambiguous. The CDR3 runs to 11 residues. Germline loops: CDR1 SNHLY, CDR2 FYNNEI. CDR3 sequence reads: CASGGNTEAFF. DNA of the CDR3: TGCGCCAGCGGTGGGAACACTGAAGCTTTCTTT.